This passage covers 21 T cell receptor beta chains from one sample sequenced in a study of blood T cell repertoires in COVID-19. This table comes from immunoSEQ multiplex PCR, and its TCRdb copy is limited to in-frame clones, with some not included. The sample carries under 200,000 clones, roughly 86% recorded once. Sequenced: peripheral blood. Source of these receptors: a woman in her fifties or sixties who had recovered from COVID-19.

The CDR3 coding sequence is TGCGCCAGCAGCTTGATTGGGAGAGTGGATGAAAAACTGTTTTTT. It specifies CASSLIGRVDEKLFF. This rearrangement joins TRBV5-1 to TRBJ1-4, with D uncertain. The CDR3 runs to 15 residues. Germline V gene sequence: CDR1 SGHRS, CDR2 YFSETQ. Trimming took 1 base from V and 6 from J, leaving 13 bases between them.

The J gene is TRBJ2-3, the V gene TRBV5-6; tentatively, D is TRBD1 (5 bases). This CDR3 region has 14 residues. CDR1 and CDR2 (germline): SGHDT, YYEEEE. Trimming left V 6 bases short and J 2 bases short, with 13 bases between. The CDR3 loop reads CASTRRGSTDTQYF. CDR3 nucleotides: TGTGCCAGCACCCGAAGGGGATCCACAGATACGCAGTATTTT. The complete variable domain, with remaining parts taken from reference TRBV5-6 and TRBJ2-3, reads DAGVTQSPTHLIKTRGQQVTLRCSPKSGHDTVSWYQQALGQGPQFIFQYYEEEERQRGNFPDRFSGHQFPNYSSELNVNALLLGDSALYLCASTRRGSTDTQYFGPGTRLTVL.

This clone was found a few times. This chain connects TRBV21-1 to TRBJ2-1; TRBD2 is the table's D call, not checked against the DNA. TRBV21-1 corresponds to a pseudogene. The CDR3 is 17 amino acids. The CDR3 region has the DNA TGTGCCAGCAGCAAAGGTGAGCGAGAGTTCAAAGACAATGAGCAGTTCTTC. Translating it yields CASSKGEREFKDNEQFF.

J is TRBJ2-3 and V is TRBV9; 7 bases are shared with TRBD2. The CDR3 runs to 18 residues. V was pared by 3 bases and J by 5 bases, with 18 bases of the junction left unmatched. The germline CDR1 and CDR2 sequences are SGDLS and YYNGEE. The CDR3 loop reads CASSATHNLPPGGDTQYF. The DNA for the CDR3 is TGTGCCAGCAGCGCCACTCATAATCTACCGCCGGGAGGAGATACGCAGTATTTT. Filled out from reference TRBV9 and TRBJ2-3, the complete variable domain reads DSGVTQTPKHLITATGQRVTLRCSPRSGDLSVYWYQQSLDQGLQFLIQYYNGEERAKGNILERFSAQQFPDLHSELNLSSLELGDSALYFCASSATHNLPPGGDTQYFGPGTRLTVL.

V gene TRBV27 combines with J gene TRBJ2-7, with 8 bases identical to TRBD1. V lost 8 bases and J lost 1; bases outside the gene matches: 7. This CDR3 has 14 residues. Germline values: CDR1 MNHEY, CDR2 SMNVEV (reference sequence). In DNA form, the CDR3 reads TGTGCCAGCCAAGGGACAGGATCTTCCTACGAGCAGTACTTC. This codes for CASQGTGSSYEQYF.

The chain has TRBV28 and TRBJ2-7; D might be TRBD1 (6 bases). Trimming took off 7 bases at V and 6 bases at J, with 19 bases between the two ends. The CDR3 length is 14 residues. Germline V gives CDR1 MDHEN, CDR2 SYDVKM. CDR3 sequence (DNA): TGTGCCAGCAAAACCAGGGACACCCCTTTCGAGCAGTACTTC. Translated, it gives CASKTRDTPFEQYF. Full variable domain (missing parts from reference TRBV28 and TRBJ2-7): DVKVTQSSRYLVKRTGEKVFLECVQDMDHENMFWYRQDPGLGLRLIYFSYDVKMKEKGDIPEGYSVSREKKERFSLILESASTNQTSMYLCASKTRDTPFEQYFGPGTRLTVT.

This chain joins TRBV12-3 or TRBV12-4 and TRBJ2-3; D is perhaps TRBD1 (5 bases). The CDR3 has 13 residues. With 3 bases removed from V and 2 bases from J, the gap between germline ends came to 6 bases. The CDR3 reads CASSFRDTDTQYF. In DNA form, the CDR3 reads TGTGCCAGCAGTTTCAGGGACACAGATACGCAGTATTTT.

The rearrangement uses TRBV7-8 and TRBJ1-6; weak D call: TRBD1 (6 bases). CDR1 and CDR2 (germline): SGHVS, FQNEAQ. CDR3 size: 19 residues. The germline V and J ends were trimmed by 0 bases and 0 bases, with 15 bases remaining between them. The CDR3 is CASSLAPTGRSSYNSPLHF. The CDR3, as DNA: TGTGCCAGCAGCTTAGCCCCCACAGGGAGAAGCTCCTATAATTCACCCCTCCACTTT.

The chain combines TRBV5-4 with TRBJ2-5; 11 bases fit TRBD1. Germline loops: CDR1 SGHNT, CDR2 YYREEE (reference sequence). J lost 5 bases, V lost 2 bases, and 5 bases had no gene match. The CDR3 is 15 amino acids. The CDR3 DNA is TGTGCCAGCAGCTTCGGACAGGGGGCATTTGAGACCCAGTACTTC. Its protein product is CASSFGQGAFETQYF.

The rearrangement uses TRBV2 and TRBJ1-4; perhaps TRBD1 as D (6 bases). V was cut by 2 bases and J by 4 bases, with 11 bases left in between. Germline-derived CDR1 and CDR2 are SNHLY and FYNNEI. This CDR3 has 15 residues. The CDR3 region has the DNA TGTGCCAGCAGTGAATGGTGGGGGCGTAATGAAAAACTGTTTTTT. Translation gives CASSEWWGRNEKLFF.

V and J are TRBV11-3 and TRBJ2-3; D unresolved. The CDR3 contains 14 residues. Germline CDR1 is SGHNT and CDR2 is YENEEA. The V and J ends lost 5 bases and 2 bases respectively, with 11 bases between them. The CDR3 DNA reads TGTGCCAGCAGCCCAAACGAGGTCACAGATACGCAGTATTTT. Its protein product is CASSPNEVTDTQYF.

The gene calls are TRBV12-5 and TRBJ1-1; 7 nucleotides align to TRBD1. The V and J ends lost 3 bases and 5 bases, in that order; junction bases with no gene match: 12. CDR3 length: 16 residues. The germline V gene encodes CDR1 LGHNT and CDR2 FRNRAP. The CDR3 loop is CASGFQPTGDRTEAFF. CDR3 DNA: TGTGCTAGTGGTTTCCAACCTACAGGGGATCGGACTGAAGCTTTCTTT.

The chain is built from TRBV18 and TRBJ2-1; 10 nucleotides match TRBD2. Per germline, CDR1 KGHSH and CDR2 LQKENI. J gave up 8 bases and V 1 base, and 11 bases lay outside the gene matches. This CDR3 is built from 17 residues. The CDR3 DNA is TGTGCCAGCTCACCACGGTTGCAGCGGGGGGGTTCCGATGAGCAGTTCTTC. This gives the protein CASSPRLQRGGSDEQFF.

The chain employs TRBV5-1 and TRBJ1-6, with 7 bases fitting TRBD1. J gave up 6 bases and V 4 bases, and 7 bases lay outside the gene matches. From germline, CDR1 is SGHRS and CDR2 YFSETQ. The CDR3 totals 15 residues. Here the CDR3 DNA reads TGCGCCAGCAGCCGCGGGGGGGACAGTAATTCACCCCTCCACTTT. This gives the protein CASSRGGDSNSPLHF.

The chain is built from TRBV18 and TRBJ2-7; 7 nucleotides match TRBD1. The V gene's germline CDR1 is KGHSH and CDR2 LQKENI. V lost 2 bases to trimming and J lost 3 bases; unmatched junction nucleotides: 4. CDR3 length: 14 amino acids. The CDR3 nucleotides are TGTGCCAGCTCACCAAACCCAGGGGGCTACGAGCAGTACTTC. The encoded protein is CASSPNPGGYEQYF.

DNA for the CDR3: TGTGCCAGCATTGCTACCTCTGGGACTAGCTCACGCGATGAGCAGTTCTTC. This gives the protein CASIATSGTSSRDEQFF. This sequence joins TRBV28 and TRBJ2-1, with TRBD2 matching over 9 bases. The V segment lost 7 bases and the J segment 8 bases; nucleotides outside the gene matches: 18. Germline values: CDR1 MDHEN, CDR2 SYDVKM. CDR3 length: 17 amino acids.

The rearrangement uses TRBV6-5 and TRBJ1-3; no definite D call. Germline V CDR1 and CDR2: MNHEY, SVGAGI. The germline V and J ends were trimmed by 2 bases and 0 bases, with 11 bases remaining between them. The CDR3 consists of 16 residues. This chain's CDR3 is CASSYRLDPSGNTIYF. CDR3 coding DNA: TGTGCCAGCAGTTACCGGCTAGACCCCTCTGGAAACACCATATATTTT.

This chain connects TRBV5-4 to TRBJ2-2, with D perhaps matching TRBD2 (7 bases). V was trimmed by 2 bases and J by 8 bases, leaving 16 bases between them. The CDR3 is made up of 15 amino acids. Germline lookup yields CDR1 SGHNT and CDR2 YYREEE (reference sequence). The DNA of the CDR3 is TGTGCCAGCAGCTTCCGGGGGGCTCTTAAGGGGGAGCTGTTTTTT. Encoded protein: CASSFRGALKGELFF.

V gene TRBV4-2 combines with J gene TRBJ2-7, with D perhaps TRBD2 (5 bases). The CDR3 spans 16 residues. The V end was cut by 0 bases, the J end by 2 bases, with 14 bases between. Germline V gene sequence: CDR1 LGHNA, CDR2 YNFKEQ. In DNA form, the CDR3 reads TGTGCCAGCAGCCAAGATCCACGGGGTTCGGCCTACGAGCAGTACTTC. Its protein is CASSQDPRGSAYEQYF.

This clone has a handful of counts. CDR3 sequence (DNA): TGTGCCAGCAGCCTAGCGGGGGGCCAGTTCTTC. Translating gives CASSLAGGQFF. The chain is built from TRBV2 and TRBJ2-1, with 11 nucleotides matching TRBD2. The trim removed 6 bases at V and 13 bases at J, leaving 2 bases unmatched. The length of the CDR3 is 11 residues. Germline CDR1 reads SNHLY; CDR2 reads FYNNEI.

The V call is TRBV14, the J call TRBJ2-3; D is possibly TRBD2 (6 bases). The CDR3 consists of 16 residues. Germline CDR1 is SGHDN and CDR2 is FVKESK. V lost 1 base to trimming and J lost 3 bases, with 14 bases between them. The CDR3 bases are TGTGCCAGCAGCCAAGTGAGGGCGGACTATACAGATACGCAGTATTTT. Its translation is CASSQVRADYTDTQYF.